Below are 5 T cell receptor beta chains sequenced from a single sample in a study of blood T cells in healthy people across ages. Alongside a J-beta primer mix, a sample-barcoded 5' primer served in a second PCR lasting about 7 to 12 cycles. TCRdb used MiXCR to reprocess the 5' RACE reads, holding one entry per CDR3 protein. Here the sample spans 950,000 to 1,200,000 distinct CDR3 sequences, about two fifths being singletons. Specimen: blood. The source is a man younger than 35 in good health.

The chain has TRBV7-9 and TRBJ2-4; D may correspond to TRBD1 or TRBD2 (6 bases each). The J call is doubtful: the DNA matches TRBJ2-7 better. This CDR3 comprises 18 residues. Germline V gene sequence: CDR1 SEHNR, CDR2 FQNEAQ (reference sequence). The CDR3 sequence is CASSLAVTGHGGTDEQYF. The DNA for the CDR3 is TGTGCCAGCAGCTTAGCGGTCACGGGACACGGAGGGACCGACGAGCAGTACTTC.

Comment on this clonotype: At one end the junction does not follow the germline gene, possibly because of a read error. This chain links TRBV10-3 with TRBJ1-1; 12 nucleotides agree with TRBD1. The CDR3 has 16 residues. The germline V gene has CDR1 ENHRY and CDR2 SYGVKD. CDR3 sequence (DNA): TGCGCCATCAGCGGGGGACAGGGGGCAGGAAGAACTGAAGCTTTCTTT. This gives the protein CAISGGQGAGRTEAFF.

This clonotype has only a few counts. The V gene is TRBV5-5, the J gene TRBJ2-5, with D perhaps assigned TRBD1 or TRBD2 (7 bases each). Germline loops: CDR1 SGHKS, CDR2 YYEKEE (reference sequence). V was pared by 6 bases and J by 5 bases, with 20 bases between. The CDR3 is 15 residues long. CDR3 residues: CASITAGGDGETQYF. Here the CDR3 DNA reads TGTGCCAGCATCACAGCAGGGGGGGACGGGGAGACCCAGTACTTC.

The chain joins TRBV2 to TRBJ1-1; D is possibly TRBD1 (6 bases). Trimming removed 6 bases from V and 10 bases from J, with 21 bases in between. Germline V gives CDR1 SNHLY, CDR2 FYNNEI. The CDR3 is 14 amino acids. The DNA of the CDR3 is TGTGCCAGCAGAACCGGGACAATTGGTAGGGGAGCTTTCTTT. Protein sequence: CASRTGTIGRGAFF.

The rearrangement links TRBV20-1 to TRBJ1-1, with D tentatively TRBD1 (6 bases). Germline assignment: CDR1 DFQATT and CDR2 SNEGSKA (reference sequence). The CDR3 consists of 15 residues. V dropped 6 bases and J dropped 4 bases, with 21 bases sitting between them. CDR3 amino acids: CSAVPGGARITEAFF. DNA of the CDR3: TGCAGTGCGGTGCCGGGGGGGGCGCGGATCACTGAAGCTTTCTTT.